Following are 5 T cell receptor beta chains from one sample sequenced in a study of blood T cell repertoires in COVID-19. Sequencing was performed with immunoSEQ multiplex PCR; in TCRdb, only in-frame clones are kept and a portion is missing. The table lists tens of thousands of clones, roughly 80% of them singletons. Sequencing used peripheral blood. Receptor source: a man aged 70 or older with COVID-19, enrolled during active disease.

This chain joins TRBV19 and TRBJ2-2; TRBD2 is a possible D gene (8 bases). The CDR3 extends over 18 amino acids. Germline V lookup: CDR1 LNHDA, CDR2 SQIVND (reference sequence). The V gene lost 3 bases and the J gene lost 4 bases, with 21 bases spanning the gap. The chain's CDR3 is CASSIPPGGTAATGELFF. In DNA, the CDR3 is TGTGCCAGTAGTATTCCCCCGGGGGGGACAGCAGCCACCGGGGAGCTGTTTTTT.

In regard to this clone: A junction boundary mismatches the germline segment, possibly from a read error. For the CDR3, the DNA is TGTGCCAGCAGCATAACTAGCGGGGGGTGGTACGAGCAGTACTTC. Translated: CASSITSGGWYEQYF. This chain connects TRBV7-3 to TRBJ2-7; TRBD2 agrees at 12 bases. The CDR3 sequence is 15 residues long. Per the germline V gene, CDR1 is SGHTA and CDR2 is FQGTGA. The whole variable domain, remainder taken from reference TRBV7-3 and TRBJ2-7, is GAGVSQTPSNKVTEKGKYVELRCDPISGHTALYWYRQSLGQGPEFLIYFQGTGAADDSGLPNDRFFAVRPEGSVSTLKIQRTERGDSAVYLCASSITSGGWYEQYFGPGTRLTVT.

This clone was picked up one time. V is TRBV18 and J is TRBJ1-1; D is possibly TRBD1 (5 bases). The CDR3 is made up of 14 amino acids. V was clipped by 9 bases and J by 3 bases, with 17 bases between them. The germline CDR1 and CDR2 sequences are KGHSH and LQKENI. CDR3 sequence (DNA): TGTGCCAGTCTACCCACAAGGGGTGACACTGAAGCTTTCTTT. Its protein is CASLPTRGDTEAFF.

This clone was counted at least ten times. CDR3 DNA sequence: TGCGCCAGCAGTCAATACGTCCTAACCGGGGAGGACACTGAAGCTTTCTTT. Translating gives CASSQYVLTGEDTEAFF. The V call is TRBV23-1, the J call TRBJ1-1, with no clear D. TRBV23-1 is an open reading frame, and its role is uncertain. The CDR3 is 17 amino acids. V was clipped by 1 base and J by 3 bases, with 18 bases between them.

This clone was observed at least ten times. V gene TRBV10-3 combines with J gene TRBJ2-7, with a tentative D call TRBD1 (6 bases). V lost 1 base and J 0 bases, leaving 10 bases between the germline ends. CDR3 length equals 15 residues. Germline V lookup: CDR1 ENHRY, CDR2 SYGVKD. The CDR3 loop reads CAISEYRVSSYEQYF. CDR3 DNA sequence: TGTGCCATCAGTGAGTACAGGGTTAGCTCCTACGAGCAGTACTTC.